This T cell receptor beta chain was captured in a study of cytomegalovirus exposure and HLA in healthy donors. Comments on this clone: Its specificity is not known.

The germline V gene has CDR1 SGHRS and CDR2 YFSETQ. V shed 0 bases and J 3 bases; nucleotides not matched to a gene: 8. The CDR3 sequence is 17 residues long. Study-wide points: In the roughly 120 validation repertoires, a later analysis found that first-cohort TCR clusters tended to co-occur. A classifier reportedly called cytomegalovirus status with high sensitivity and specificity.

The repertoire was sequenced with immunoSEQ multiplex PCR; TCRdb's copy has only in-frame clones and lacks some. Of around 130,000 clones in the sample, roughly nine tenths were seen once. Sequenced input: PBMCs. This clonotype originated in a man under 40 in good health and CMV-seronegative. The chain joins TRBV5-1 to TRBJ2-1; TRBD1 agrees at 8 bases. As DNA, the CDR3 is TGCGCCAGCAGCTTGGAAGCCCAGGGGGCTTTCTACAATGAGCAGTTCTTC. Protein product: CASSLEAQGAFYNEQFF. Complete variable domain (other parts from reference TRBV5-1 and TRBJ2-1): KAGVTQTPRYLIKTRGQQVTLSCSPISGHRSVSWYQQTPGQGLQFLFEYFSETQRNKGNFPGRFSGRQFSNSRSEMNVSTLELGDSALYLCASSLEAQGAFYNEQFFGPGTRLTVL.